The present T cell receptor (beta chain) was sequenced within a study of cytomegalovirus exposure and HLA in healthy donors. Findings and limits, study-wide: A later analysis linked some 17,000 TCR beta sequences to HLA alleles at 0.05 false discovery rate. Using the classifier, cytomegalovirus status was reportedly diagnosed with high specificity and sensitivity.

A word on this clone: Its antigen remains unidentified.

The PCR had 60 Vbeta and 13 Jbeta primers. Method: immunoSEQ multiplex PCR; TCRdb's copy keeps in-frame clones and lacks some. Of about 130,000 clones listed, roughly 69% are singletons. This CDR3 contains 16 residues. Trimming removed 3 bases from V and 4 bases from J; junction bases left unmatched: 10. Looked up from germline, CDR1 is ENHRY and CDR2 is SYGVKD. This chain connects TRBV10-3 to TRBJ2-3; TRBD1 matches 7 bases. The sequenced sample was PBMCs. This receptor was obtained from a human donor in good health. This CDR3 reads CAISDLIGGRADTQYF. DNA of the CDR3: TGTGCCATCAGTGATCTTATAGGGGGCAGGGCAGATACGCAGTATTTT.